The next 31 T cell receptor beta chains were all read from a single sample in a study of T cells in Graves' hyperthyroidism and ophthalmopathy. Amplified TCR beta CDR3 regions came from RNA transcripts. HTBI primers were used for first-round RT-PCR of the TCR CDR3. Using its own MiXCR run on the multiplex PCR reads, TCRdb lists one record per CDR3 protein. This table has 700,000 or so distinct CDR3 sequences, roughly 15% appearing once. Input material: blood. Receptors were obtained from a man younger than 35 with Graves' hyperthyroidism.

This clonotype was detected many times. The chain combines TRBV2 with TRBJ2-1, with no clear D. The CDR3 covers 13 residues. V lost 2 bases, J lost 7 bases, and 9 bases lay in between. From germline, CDR1 is SNHLY and CDR2 FYNNEI. The CDR3 is CASSERQANEQFF. The CDR3 DNA reads as TGTGCCAGCAGTGAACGGCAGGCAAATGAGCAGTTCTTC.

This clonotype came up many times. This sequence joins TRBV12-3 or TRBV12-4 and TRBJ1-1, with 9 bases lining up with TRBD1. The CDR3 is 16 residues long. V shed 6 bases, J shed 6 bases, and the junction held 14 bases outside the gene matches. In DNA, the CDR3 is TGTGCCAGCAGCTTGGGGACAGGGAAGGTGGCCCCTGAAGCTTTCTTT. Protein sequence: CASSLGTGKVAPEAFF.

V is TRBV7-9 and J is TRBJ2-3; D is uncertain. Germline V gives CDR1 SEHNR, CDR2 FQNEAQ (reference sequence). This CDR3 has 13 residues. Trimming took 5 bases from V and 6 from J, leaving 12 bases between them. CDR3 in DNA: TGTGCCAGCAGCCCCCAGGCCGATGATACGCAGTATTTT. It yields the protein CASSPQADDTQYF. The entire variable domain, with the rest obtained from reference TRBV7-9 and TRBJ2-3, is as follows: DTGVSQNPRHKITKRGQNVTFRCDPISEHNRLYWYRQTLGQGPEFLTYFQNEAQLEKSRLLSDRFSAERPKGSFSTLEIQRTEQGDSAMYLCASSPQADDTQYFGPGTRLTVL.

The chain joins TRBV6-1 to TRBJ2-7, with D maybe TRBD1 (6 bases). Trimming removed 8 bases from V and 0 bases from J, with 23 bases in between. The CDR3 is made up of 17 amino acids. The germline gives CDR1 MNHNS, CDR2 SASEGT. CDR3 DNA sequence: TGTGCCAGCGGGGGACACTCCGACAGACATAGCTCCTACGAGCAGTACTTC. Protein sequence: CASGGHSDRHSSYEQYF.

This clonotype was counted only a few times. V is TRBV7-2 and J is TRBJ1-6, with D uncertain. CDR3 size: 13 residues. Deletions cut 1 base from V and 10 bases from J, with 8 bases between. Germline V gene lookup returns CDR1 SGHTA and CDR2 FQGNSA. CDR3 sequence reads: CASSLEKRSPLHF. CDR3 DNA sequence: TGTGCCAGCAGCTTAGAGAAGCGGTCACCCCTCCACTTT.

This clonotype has a count of ten or more. The chain employs TRBV28 and TRBJ1-2, with 10 bases fitting TRBD1. Germline assignment: CDR1 MDHEN and CDR2 SYDVKM. There are 14 residues in the CDR3. V gave up 2 bases and J gave up 7 bases; unmatched junction bases: 4. The CDR3 nucleotides read TGTGCCAGCAGTTTAGGGACAGGGGAACGTGGCTACACCTTC. Residues: CASSLGTGERGYTF.

The chain uses TRBV7-9 and TRBJ1-3; maybe TRBD1 (5 bases). Per the germline V gene, CDR1 is SEHNR and CDR2 is FQNEAQ (reference sequence). CDR3 size: 16 residues. Trimming pared 5 bases from V and 0 bases from J, leaving 14 bases between. This CDR3 reads CASSTRQLRSGNTIYF. DNA for the CDR3: TGTGCCAGCAGCACGAGACAGCTTCGCTCTGGAAACACCATATATTTT.

This clonotype was observed at least ten times. J is TRBJ1-1 and V is TRBV2; D is ambiguous. The CDR3 length is 12 residues. The germline gives CDR1 SNHLY, CDR2 FYNNEI. Trimming shortened V by 0 bases and J by 6 bases, and 5 bases separated the two germline ends. The CDR3 sequence is CASSEAGAEAFF. The CDR3, as DNA: TGTGCCAGCAGTGAAGCCGGCGCTGAAGCTTTCTTT. Drawing the rest from reference TRBV2 and TRBJ1-1, the complete variable domain is EPEVTQTPSHQVTQMGQEVILRCVPISNHLYFYWYRQILGQKVEFLVSFYNNEISEKSEIFDDQFSVERPDGSNFTLKIRSTKLEDSAMYFCASSEAGAEAFFGQGTRLTVV.

This clonotype was seen more than once but under ten times. V is TRBV6-2 or TRBV6-3 and J is TRBJ2-7; 7 bases fit TRBD2. The CDR3 runs 17 residues. V shed 0 bases and J 5 bases; nucleotides not matched to a gene: 13. CDR1 MNHEY and CDR2 SVGEGT come from the germline V gene. This CDR3 is CASSYSSGGRISHEQYF. CDR3 sequence (DNA): TGTGCCAGCAGTTACTCGAGTGGCGGGAGAATTTCCCACGAGCAGTACTTC.

V usage is TRBV7-8 and J usage is TRBJ2-4; TRBD2 agrees at 8 bases. The CDR3 covers 14 residues. CDR1 SGHVS and CDR2 FQNEAQ come from the germline V gene. Trimming took 5 bases from V and 9 from J; bases not matched to a gene: 9. CDR3 sequence: CASSLGRGGGIQYF. The CDR3 nucleotides are TGTGCCAGCAGCCTAGGCCGGGGGGGGGGCATTCAGTACTTC.

The chain employs TRBV9 and TRBJ1-6; 10 bases fit TRBD1. The CDR3 spans 14 residues. CDR1 and CDR2 from the germline V gene are SGDLS and YYNGEE. Trimming at V came to 3 bases and at J to 7 bases, leaving 1 base not matched to a gene. The CDR3 sequence: CASSGQGANSPLHF. The CDR3 bases are TGTGCCAGCAGCGGACAGGGGGCGAATTCACCCCTCCACTTT.

This clonotype was observed at least ten times. The chain carries TRBV18 and TRBJ2-5; D is unresolved. The germline CDR1 and CDR2 sequences are KGHSH and LQKENI. V was pared by 8 bases and J by 0 bases, with 13 bases between. This CDR3 comprises 14 residues. The CDR3 sequence is CASKLTVHQETQYF. The CDR3 nucleotides are TGTGCCAGCAAACTTACGGTTCACCAAGAGACCCAGTACTTC. Combining the CDR3 with reference TRBV18 and TRBJ2-5 gives the whole variable domain NAGVMQNPRHLVRRRGQEARLRCSPMKGHSHVYWYRQLPEEGLKFMVYLQKENIIDESGMPKERFSAEFPKEGPSILRIQQVVRGDSAAYFCASKLTVHQETQYFGPGTRLLVL.

The chain is built from TRBV6-1 and TRBJ2-7, with D maybe TRBD2 (6 bases). V lost 8 bases, J lost 6 bases, and 11 bases lay in between. This CDR3 is 11 amino acids long. Germline V gene sequence: CDR1 MNHNS, CDR2 SASEGT. The chain's CDR3 is CASQLGSEQYF. In DNA form, the CDR3 reads TGTGCCAGCCAACTCGGGAGCGAGCAGTACTTC.

The V gene is TRBV3-1, the J gene TRBJ2-2, with unresolved D. CDR3 length: 15 residues. Germline assignment: CDR1 LGHDT and CDR2 YNNKEL (reference sequence). The V end was cut by 3 bases, the J end by 2 bases, with 10 bases between. The CDR3 nucleotides read TGTGCCAGCAGCCATTCCGACGTTAACACCGGGGAGCTGTTTTTT. Translated, it gives CASSHSDVNTGELFF.

This clonotype was detected many times. The chain links TRBV28 to TRBJ1-6; maybe TRBD1 (6 bases). This CDR3 spans 14 amino acids. CDR1 and CDR2 (germline): MDHEN, SYDVKM. V was clipped by 3 bases and J by 7 bases, with 10 bases between them. As DNA, the CDR3 is TGTGCCAGCAGTTTGCGGCAGGGGAATTCACCCCTCCACTTT. Its translation is CASSLRQGNSPLHF.

The sample holds a few counts of this clonotype. The chain carries TRBV7-9 and TRBJ1-2, with D perhaps matching TRBD1 (5 bases). Trimming took off 1 base at V and 10 bases at J, with 7 bases between the two ends. Germline loops: CDR1 SEHNR, CDR2 FQNEAQ (reference sequence). The CDR3 loop spans 11 amino acids. CDR3 sequence reads: CASSLEGVYTF. In DNA form, the CDR3 reads TGTGCCAGCAGCTTAGAAGGGGTCTACACCTTC.

V is TRBV9 and J is TRBJ2-1; 11 positions agree with TRBD2. V was clipped by 5 bases and J by 0 bases; unmatched bases: 13. Germline V lookup: CDR1 SGDLS, CDR2 YYNGEE. CDR3 length: 19 residues. CDR3 residues: CASSRTGLADLSSYNEQFF. For the CDR3, the DNA is TGTGCCAGCAGTCGGACGGGACTAGCGGACCTAAGCTCCTACAATGAGCAGTTCTTC.

This clonotype was recorded many times. The chain links TRBV7-9 to TRBJ2-3; D gene unclear. Trimming shortened V by 1 base and J by 0 bases, and 8 bases separated the two germline ends. The CDR3 has 15 residues. CDR1 SEHNR and CDR2 FQNEAQ come from the germline V gene (reference sequence). CDR3 sequence (DNA): TGTGCCAGCAGCTTAGGTCTGGCTAGCACAGATACGCAGTATTTT. It yields the protein CASSLGLASTDTQYF.

In this sample, this clonotype turned up many times. J is TRBJ2-1 and V is TRBV28; possibly TRBD1 for D (6 bases). Germline V lookup: CDR1 MDHEN, CDR2 SYDVKM. The V gene lost 6 bases and the J gene lost 8 bases, with 23 bases spanning the gap. The CDR3 runs to 16 residues. The CDR3 DNA is TGTGCCAGCAGGTCACCGGGACAACCCATGGTGCATGAGCAGTTCTTC. This encodes CASRSPGQPMVHEQFF.

On this clonotype itself: A read error may be the cause here, since a much bigger clone is one base away. It is likely a read error, because the conserved phenylalanine at the end of the CDR3 is missing. This rearrangement joins TRBV29-1 to TRBJ2-7, with D possibly being TRBD2 (5 bases). Trimming removed 5 bases at V and 4 bases at J, with 12 bases between. The CDR3 length is 12 residues. Germline loops: CDR1 SQVTM, CDR2 ANQGSEA. The CDR3 loop reads CSVRTDSYEQYL. CDR3 sequence (DNA): TGCAGCGTTCGGACTGATTCTTACGAGCAGTACCTC.

At least ten counts were recorded for this clonotype. This rearrangement joins TRBV12-3 or TRBV12-4 to TRBJ2-6; D unresolved. Between the trimmed V and J ends, which lost 3 bases and 0 bases, there was a span of 15 bases. This CDR3 spans 18 amino acids. CDR3 DNA sequence: TGTGCCAGCAGTTTGCAGGCCTTTTCATCCTCTGGGGCCAACGTCCTGACTTTC. It translates to CASSLQAFSSSGANVLTF.

This clonotype occurred many times. The chain employs TRBV12-3 or TRBV12-4 and TRBJ2-5; 10 bases align to TRBD1. V was clipped by 6 bases and J by 2 bases; unmatched bases: 12. The CDR3 totals 17 residues. CDR3 amino acids: CASRTGQGIQGQETQYF. The DNA of the CDR3 is TGTGCCAGCAGAACGGGACAGGGGATTCAGGGGCAAGAGACCCAGTACTTC.

In this sample, this clonotype turned up many times. V usage is TRBV9 and J usage is TRBJ2-3; 9 nucleotides line up with TRBD2. Germline V lookup: CDR1 SGDLS, CDR2 YYNGEE. Losses at the gene ends were 3 bases for V and 6 bases for J; bases not matched to a gene: 17. The CDR3 is made up of 18 amino acids. The CDR3 loop reads CASSAPRLGSGSGDTQYF. The CDR3 nucleotides read TGTGCCAGCAGCGCGCCTAGGTTGGGTAGCGGGAGTGGGGATACGCAGTATTTT.

The J gene is TRBJ1-6, the V gene TRBV4-3; D call uncertain. Germline V gene data show CDR1 as LGHNA and CDR2 as YSLEER. The V gene lost 6 bases and the J gene lost 7 bases, with 16 bases spanning the gap. The CDR3 is 15 amino acids. CDR3 bases: TGCGCCAGCAGTCCTGAGGCTCTGGGGAATTCACCCCTCCACTTT. Its translation is CASSPEALGNSPLHF.

A few counts support this clonotype. The rearrangement uses TRBV9 and TRBJ2-7; a weak D match, TRBD1 (6 bases). Trimming left V 3 bases short and J 5 bases short, with 18 bases between. CDR1 and CDR2 from the germline V gene are SGDLS and YYNGEE. This CDR3 is built from 15 residues. The CDR3 sequence is CASSAEWGPGNEQYF. CDR3 nucleotide sequence: TGTGCCAGCAGCGCCGAGTGGGGGCCGGGCAACGAGCAGTACTTC.

This clonotype was recorded a few times. The chain recombines TRBV20-1 with TRBJ2-1; TRBD2 aligns across 13 bases. Germline CDR1 reads DFQATT; CDR2 reads SNEGSKA (reference sequence). The CDR3 has 15 amino acids. V shed 1 base and J 6 bases; nucleotides not matched to a gene: 3. The CDR3 is CSARGTSGRVNEQFF. The CDR3 DNA is TGCAGTGCTAGAGGGACTAGCGGGAGAGTCAATGAGCAGTTCTTC.

The chain uses TRBV15 and TRBJ1-2, with a possible D match to TRBD1 (6 bases). The V and J ends lost 4 bases and 8 bases respectively, with 17 bases between them. In germline, CDR1 is LNHNV, CDR2 YYDKDF (reference sequence). This CDR3 region has 14 residues. The CDR3 DNA reads as TGTGCCACCAGCACCCCCCTACAGGGCTTGGGCTACACCTTC. This encodes CATSTPLQGLGYTF.

Turning to this clonotype: An end of the junction does not agree with germline; a read error may underlie this. The chain carries TRBV7-9 and TRBJ2-5, with D unresolved. The CDR3 extends over 11 amino acids. Germline V CDR1 and CDR2: SEHNR, FQNEAQ (reference sequence). The CDR3 spells CPSSSRETQYF. The CDR3, as DNA: TGTCCCAGCAGTTCAAGGGAGACCCAGTACTTC.

This clonotype was observed a few times. The CDR3: CASMVRETGELFF. The CDR3 nucleotides read TGTGCCAGCATGGTGAGGGAGACCGGGGAGCTGTTTTTT. This chain joins TRBV12-3 or TRBV12-4 and TRBJ2-2; D may be TRBD2 (5 bases). Trimming removed 7 bases at V and 5 bases at J, with 11 bases between. CDR3 length: 13 amino acids.

The chain has TRBV11-2 and TRBJ2-1, with TRBD2 matching 14 bases. V shed 5 bases and J 7 bases; nucleotides not matched to a gene: 10. There are 17 residues in the CDR3. Germline-derived CDR1 and CDR2 are SGHAT and FQNNGV. The CDR3 region is CASSPQTSGRAGNEQFF. DNA for the CDR3: TGTGCCAGCAGCCCCCAGACTAGCGGGAGGGCAGGTAATGAGCAGTTCTTC.

The chain has TRBV30 and TRBJ1-1; D is ambiguous. Trimming stripped 0 bases from V and 4 bases from J, with 9 bases between. The CDR3 consists of 13 residues. CDR1 is GTSNPN, CDR2 SVGIG, per germline (reference sequence). DNA for the CDR3: TGTGCCTGGAGTGTTTCCGGGCCCACTGAAGCTTTCTTT. Its protein is CAWSVSGPTEAFF.